This T cell receptor (beta chain) was recorded in a study of shared clonotypes between healthy human individuals. Regarding the study as a whole: The naive CD4 repertoires of a handful of donors were compared, and about 5% of clonotypes were shared.

CD4+ cells were split into CD45RA+ naive and CD45RA-negative memory subsets. Deep level was the assay's run setting. Every subset had its genomic DNA shared out evenly among several immunoSEQ plates. Profiling relied on immunoSEQ multiplex PCR, and the TCRdb table lists in-frame clones only, not all of them. The sample includes approximately 2,000,000 clones, around 92% of them seen just once. On this clone itself: The target antigen is unknown.

Trimming took 10 bases from V and 0 from J, leaving 18 bases between them. This CDR3 is 15 amino acids long. Germline V gives CDR1 ENHRY, CDR2 SYGVKD. Sequenced: naive CD4+ T cells from PBMCs. Subset described: CD45RA+ positively selected. This receptor was obtained from a man aged 18 to 35 in good health. Some clones in this sample may be carry-over from other donors' samples. The chain uses TRBV10-3 and TRBJ1-1, with D possibly matching TRBD1 (5 bases). In DNA, the CDR3 is TGTGCCAACTCGCCGGGGCCGTTACTGAACACTGAAGCTTTCTTT. It is translated as CANSPGPLLNTEAFF.